These T cell receptor beta chains were read from a single sample in a study of OX40 agonist ivuxolimab in advanced cancers. Sequencing was performed with immunoSEQ multiplex PCR; in TCRdb, only in-frame clones are kept and a portion is missing. The table lists some 10,000 clones, 76% of them singletons. The sample here was CD4+ or CD8+ T cells sorted from blood, taken in a trial of the OX40 agonist ivuxolimab. These receptors were taken from an adult with an advanced solid tumor such as melanoma, head and neck, liver or kidney cancer. The CDR3 runs from the conserved cysteine through the conserved F or W. Fields, in order: clone size, D gene, V gene, J gene, CDR3 protein, CDR3 DNA. D genes are given only for firm matches. For some rows the clone size is stated as once, few or many, or as a class when expanded; others skip it.

>-|-|TRBV4-3|TRBJ2-5
CASSQDPPGAETQYF
TGCGCCAGCAGCCAAGATCCGCCAGGGGCAGAGACCCAGTACTTC
>-|-|TRBV29-1|TRBJ2-7
CSVAGQAYEQYF
TGCAGCGTTGCCGGGCAGGCCTACGAGCAGTACTTC
>once|-|TRBV19|TRBJ1-1
CASSMGVPDTEAFF
TGTGCCAGTAGTATGGGCGTTCCGGACACTGAAGCTTTCTTT
>-|TRBD2|TRBV6-4|TRBJ2-3
CASSESGGATDTQYF
TGTGCCAGCAGTGAGAGCGGGGGGGCGACAGATACGCAGTATTTT
>few|-|TRBV6-1|TRBJ2-7
CASSEQGFYEQYF
TGTGCCAGCAGTGAACAGGGTTTCTACGAGCAGTACTTC
>-|-|TRBV7-2|TRBJ1-6
CASSRDGNSPLHF
TGTGCCAGCAGCCGGGACGGTAATTCACCCCTCCACTTT
>-|TRBD2|TRBV7-2|TRBJ2-1
CASHDIAGVINEQFF
TGTGCCAGCCACGACATAGCGGGGGTAATTAATGAGCAGTTCTTC
>large|-|TRBV7-8|TRBJ2-7
CASSLDPRRGVYEQYF
TGTGCCAGCAGCTTAGATCCCCGCAGGGGGGTGTACGAGCAGTACTTC
>-|-|TRBV4-1|TRBJ1-1
CASSQDAGAVGIAFF
TGCGCCAGCAGCCAAGATGCGGGGGCTGTGGGAATAGCTTTCTTT
>-|TRBD1|TRBV28|TRBJ2-7
CASSLADRGSYEQYF
TGTGCCAGCAGTTTAGCGGACAGGGGATCCTACGAGCAGTACTTC
>-|-|TRBV10-3|TRBJ1-5
CAISESEGQPQHF
TGTGCCATCAGTGAAAGCGAAGGTCAGCCCCAGCATTTT
>-|TRBD1|TRBV4-1|TRBJ1-5
CASSQGPGGGNQPQHF
TGCGCCAGCAGCCAGGGTCCAGGGGGAGGGAATCAGCCCCAGCATTTT
>few|-|TRBV10-3|TRBJ1-4
CAISESPGDGEKLFF
TGTGCCATCAGTGAGTCTCCAGGGGACGGTGAAAAACTGTTTTTT
>-|-|TRBV11-3|TRBJ2-6
CASSLWSGANVLTF
TGTGCCAGCAGCTTGTGGTCTGGGGCCAACGTCCTGACTTTC
>large|-|TRBV7-2|TRBJ2-2
CASSYRPLGGDTGELFF
TGTGCCAGCAGCTATCGGCCATTGGGCGGGGACACCGGGGAGCTGTTTTTT
>-|-|TRBV9|TRBJ1-3
CASSVEALRDTIYF
TGTGCCAGCAGCGTAGAGGCTCTCCGAGACACCATATATTTT
>-|-|TRBV4-1|TRBJ2-7
CASSQGTVSYEQYF
TGCGCCAGCAGCCAGGGGACTGTCTCCTACGAGCAGTACTTC
>-|-|TRBV7-2|TRBJ2-7
CATGTVTYEQYF
TGTGCCACGGGGACGGTTACCTACGAGCAGTACTTC
>-|-|TRBV6-5|TRBJ2-5
CASSSQPPGQQETQYF
TGTGCCAGCAGTTCCCAGCCGCCCGGACAGCAAGAGACCCAGTACTTC
>once|TRBD1|TRBV5-5|TRBJ2-7
CASSPGTGGLYEQYF
TGTGCCAGCAGCCCCGGGACAGGGGGCCTCTACGAGCAGTACTTC
>-|-|TRBV28|TRBJ2-5
CASSLNSLKTQYF
TGTGCCAGCAGTTTAAACTCCCTAAAGACCCAGTACTTC
>-|TRBD2|TRBV11-3|TRBJ2-3
CASSLSGVTDTQYF
TGTGCCAGCAGCTTAAGCGGGGTCACAGATACGCAGTATTTT
>-|-|TRBV12-5|TRBJ2-3
CASGSPTPGVGSTDTQYF
TGTGCTAGTGGTTCCCCCACGCCCGGCGTTGGGAGCACAGATACGCAGTATTTT
>few|-|TRBV6-1|TRBJ2-1
CASSELTGFNEQFF
TGTGCCAGCAGTGAGCTTACAGGTTTCAATGAGCAGTTCTTC
>-|-|TRBV5-6|TRBJ2-2
CASSLAGELFF
TGTGCCAGCAGCTTGGCCGGGGAGCTGTTTTTT
>-|-|TRBV2|TRBJ2-5
CASRRIADQETQYF
TGTGCCAGCAGAAGAATAGCGGACCAAGAGACCCAGTACTTC
>-|-|TRBV28|TRBJ1-5
CASTWRLNQPQHF
TGTGCCAGCACCTGGCGCCTCAATCAGCCCCAGCATTTT
>-|-|TRBV19|TRBJ2-1
CASRGPPSYNEQFF
TGTGCCAGTAGGGGACCCCCCTCCTACAATGAGCAGTTCTTC
>-|-|TRBV7-9|TRBJ2-7
CASSIAGYSYEQYF
TGTGCCAGCAGCATAGCCGGGTACTCCTACGAGCAGTACTTC